The 24 T cell receptor beta chains in this list originate from one sample, sequenced in a study of blood T cells in healthy people across ages. PCR was performed a second time for about 6 to 11 cycles using a sample-barcoded 5' primer and a J-beta primer mix. TCRdb reanalysed the 5' RACE reads using MiXCR and keeps one entry per CDR3 protein. In the table there are 1.5 million to 2 million distinct CDR3 sequences, about 50% of which are singletons. Sequences were obtained from blood. These receptor sequences come from a woman aged 40 to 50 in good health.

The V gene is TRBV6-6, the J gene TRBJ2-3; 9 nucleotides agree with TRBD2. V shed 7 bases and J 2 bases; nucleotides not matched to a gene: 4. Germline V gene sequence: CDR1 MNHNY, CDR2 SVGAGI (reference sequence). The CDR3 extends over 14 amino acids. The CDR3 protein is CASNLAGVTDTQYF. CDR3 sequence (DNA): TGTGCCAGCAACTTAGCGGGGGTCACAGATACGCAGTATTTT.

V is TRBV6-2 or TRBV6-3 and J is TRBJ1-1; TRBD1 is a possible D gene (5 bases). Germline lookup yields CDR1 MNHEY and CDR2 SVGEGT. This CDR3 spans 14 amino acids. V was cut by 2 bases and J by 4 bases, with 11 bases left in between. In DNA form, the CDR3 reads TGTGCCAGCAGTTACCGAGGGACGGGCACTGAAGCTTTCTTT. This codes for CASSYRGTGTEAFF.

The chain has TRBV4-1 and TRBJ1-5; 9 bases map to TRBD1. There are 15 residues in the CDR3. Germline lookup yields CDR1 MGHRA and CDR2 YSYEKL. V lost 4 bases and J lost 5; bases outside the gene matches: 6. The CDR3 DNA reads as TGCGCCAGCAGCCCTAAGGGACAGGGCCATCAGCCCCAGCATTTT. It codes for CASSPKGQGHQPQHF.

This chain links TRBV20-1 with TRBJ2-1; 9 bases line up with TRBD1. J was trimmed by 2 bases and V by 3 bases; bases with no gene match: 5. From germline, CDR1 is DFQATT and CDR2 SNEGSKA (reference sequence). The CDR3 runs to 15 residues. In DNA form, the CDR3 reads TGCAGTGCTAGCTCACAGGGGGCCCCCTACAATGAGCAGTTCTTC. It translates to CSASSQGAPYNEQFF.

This chain uses TRBV20-1 with TRBJ1-2; maybe TRBD1 (5 bases). CDR3 length: 15 residues. Germline V CDR1 and CDR2: DFQATT, SNEGSKA (reference sequence). With 5 bases removed from V and 7 bases from J, the gap between germline ends came to 23 bases. In DNA form, the CDR3 reads TGCAGTGCTGGGGGGGGTGGGACTAAAGGGACTGGCTACACCTTC. Translating it yields CSAGGGGTKGTGYTF.

The gene calls are TRBV5-1 and TRBJ1-2; 9 positions agree with TRBD1. CDR3 length: 15 amino acids. With V trimmed by 2 bases and J by 4 bases, 6 bases remained unmatched. The germline V gene has CDR1 SGHRS and CDR2 YFSETQ. For the CDR3, the DNA is TGCGCCAGCAGCTTAGGCCAGACAGGGGGCTATGGCTACACCTTC. Residues: CASSLGQTGGYGYTF.

The chain uses TRBV3-1 and TRBJ1-6; 10 bases are shared with TRBD1. The germline V gene has CDR1 LGHDT and CDR2 YNNKEL (reference sequence). The CDR3 is 17 residues long. Trimming cost V 3 bases and J 6 bases; bases outside gene matches: 8. CDR3 in amino acids: CASSQGDRGGGNSPLHF. Here the CDR3 DNA reads TGTGCCAGCAGCCAGGGGGACAGGGGAGGAGGTAATTCACCCCTCCACTTT.

V usage is TRBV12-3 or TRBV12-4 and J usage is TRBJ2-1; TRBD2 is a possible D gene (6 bases). This CDR3 is 13 amino acids long. With 7 bases removed from V and 8 bases from J, the gap between germline ends came to 15 bases. CDR3 coding DNA: TGTGCCAGCACCCCGTGGAGGGGAGATGAGCAGTTCTTC. Translation: CASTPWRGDEQFF.

This clonotype has just one count. The CDR3 nucleotides read TGTGCCAGCAGTTTACTTGGAGAGGGATGGAATCAGCCCCAGCATTTT. This sequence encodes CASSLLGEGWNQPQHF. The chain couples TRBV27 to TRBJ1-5; D gene ambiguous. Germline V CDR1 and CDR2: MNHEY, SMNVEV (reference sequence). This CDR3 has 16 amino acids. V was trimmed by 2 bases and J by 4 bases, leaving 15 bases between them.

This clonotype has a handful of counts. The V call is TRBV25-1, the J call TRBJ2-5; 7 bases are shared with TRBD2. This CDR3 has 15 residues. V dropped 6 bases and J dropped 1; count of bases not matched to a gene: 8. CDR1 and CDR2 (germline): MGHDK, SYGVNS. The CDR3 bases are TGTGCCAGCAGGACAAGAGGACTAGGCCAAGAGACCCAGTACTTC. This translates into CASRTRGLGQETQYF.

J is TRBJ2-1 and V is TRBV7-2, with 7 bases fitting TRBD1. V dropped 6 bases and J dropped 6; count of bases not matched to a gene: 8. In germline, CDR1 is SGHTA, CDR2 FQGNSA. The CDR3 length is 14 residues. The CDR3 region is CASRDLYRGNEQFF. CDR3 sequence (DNA): TGTGCCAGCAGGGATCTGTACAGGGGCAATGAGCAGTTCTTC.

This clonotype was counted between two and nine times. The V gene is TRBV20-1, the J gene TRBJ1-1, with a weak D call TRBD1 (5 bases). Trimming removed 1 base from V and 1 base from J, with 7 bases in between. The CDR3 runs 13 residues. Germline-derived CDR1 and CDR2 are DFQATT and SNEGSKA (reference sequence). CDR3 DNA sequence: TGCAGTGCTAGAGGGGACGGGAACACTGAAGCTTTCTTT. This sequence encodes CSARGDGNTEAFF.

In its sample, this clonotype was seen a few times. CDR3 nucleotide sequence: TGTGCCAGCAGGCGACTAGCGGACCTTTCCGAGCAGTACTTC. Protein sequence: CASRRLADLSEQYF. This chain uses TRBV13 with TRBJ2-7; 9 bases line up with TRBD2. The CDR3 has 14 residues. The germline gives CDR1 PRHDT, CDR2 FYEKMQ (reference sequence). J lost 6 bases, V lost 6 bases, and 9 bases had no gene match.

The CDR3 loop reads CASSLAPEGEGYTF. In nucleotides, the CDR3 is TGTGCCAGCAGCTTGGCCCCAGAGGGAGAAGGCTACACCTTC. This chain joins TRBV7-9 and TRBJ1-2; D unresolved. Trimming removed 3 bases at V and 8 bases at J, with 16 bases between. This CDR3 is built from 14 residues. Germline V gene lookup returns CDR1 SEHNR and CDR2 FQNEAQ (reference sequence).

This clonotype was recorded a few times. V is TRBV7-6 and J is TRBJ2-3; D gene uncertain. The CDR3 has 17 residues. Germline-derived CDR1 and CDR2 are SGHVS and FNYEAQ. V shed 3 bases and J shed 1 base, with 17 bases lying between them. CDR3 DNA: TGTGCCAGCAGCTTGATGCAAGCCGGGCTCCGCACAGATACGCAGTATTTT. Translated: CASSLMQAGLRTDTQYF.

Details on this clonotype: One end of the junction fails to match germline, which may point to a read error. The J gene is TRBJ2-1, the V gene TRBV6-1; no clear D. The J call could be wrong; TRBJ2-7 is a better fit for the DNA end. The CDR3 has 14 amino acids. In germline, CDR1 is MNHNS, CDR2 SASEGT. The CDR3 DNA is TGTGCCAGCAGTGGGAGTAGGGCCTCCGACGAGCAGTACTTC. It encodes CASSGSRASDEQYF.

This chain connects TRBV20-1 to TRBJ2-7; D might be TRBD1 (5 bases). The DNA end is more similar to TRBJ2-5, so the J call may be wrong. The CDR3 has 13 amino acids. Germline V gene sequence: CDR1 DFQATT, CDR2 SNEGSKA (reference sequence). The CDR3 spells CSARAIGEETQYF. The CDR3 DNA follows: TGCAGTGCTAGGGCAATAGGGGAAGAGACCCAGTACTTC.

The rearrangement links TRBV20-1 to TRBJ2-7, with 7 bases aligning to TRBD1. Looked up from germline, CDR1 is DFQATT and CDR2 is SNEGSKA (reference sequence). The CDR3 has 15 amino acids. After removal of 3 bases from V and 0 bases from J, the junction contained 8 bases not matched to a gene. The CDR3 bases are TGCAGTGCTAGGGATGGGACAGCGAACTCCTACGAGCAGTACTTC. Protein: CSARDGTANSYEQYF.

V usage is TRBV13 and J usage is TRBJ2-1; the match to TRBD1 covers 8 bases. CDR3 length: 15 amino acids. J was trimmed by 0 bases and V by 5 bases; bases with no gene match: 3. Germline CDR1 PRHDT, CDR2 FYEKMQ (reference sequence). DNA for the CDR3: TGTGCCAGCAGCCAACAGGGGGTCTCCTACAATGAGCAGTTCTTC. Translated: CASSQQGVSYNEQFF.

The chain recombines TRBV6-6 with TRBJ2-1; D remains unclear. CDR1 and CDR2 from the germline V gene are MNHNY and SVGAGI (reference sequence). This CDR3 spans 15 amino acids. The V gene lost 5 bases and the J gene lost 0 bases, with 11 bases spanning the gap. CDR3 region: CASSKDGSSYNEQFF. DNA for the CDR3: TGTGCCAGCAGTAAGGACGGAAGCTCCTACAATGAGCAGTTCTTC.

The chain has TRBV5-4 and TRBJ2-1; a weak D match, TRBD2 (7 bases). The V gene's germline CDR1 is SGHNT and CDR2 YYREEE (reference sequence). There are 16 residues in the CDR3. V lost 4 bases to trimming and J lost 8 bases, with 22 bases between them. CDR3 in amino acids: CASSEKRGAIGDEQFF. CDR3 sequence (DNA): TGTGCCAGCAGCGAAAAACGGGGGGCGATAGGGGATGAGCAGTTCTTC.

This sequence joins TRBV27 and TRBJ2-5; D unclear. Germline-derived CDR1 and CDR2 are MNHEY and SMNVEV (reference sequence). CDR3 length: 13 residues. V was pared by 3 bases and J by 2 bases, with 7 bases between. Written as DNA, the CDR3 is TGTGCCAGCAGTTTCCTTCCTCAAGAGACCCAGTACTTC. Residues: CASSFLPQETQYF.

This clonotype occurred a few times. V is TRBV4-1 and J is TRBJ1-2, with 7 bases lining up with TRBD1. Losses at the gene ends were 2 bases for V and 6 bases for J; bases not matched to a gene: 9. CDR3 length equals 15 residues. Germline lookup yields CDR1 MGHRA and CDR2 YSYEKL. The CDR3 spells CASSQPIGTVNGYTF. Written as DNA, the CDR3 is TGCGCCAGCAGCCAACCCATAGGGACAGTCAATGGCTACACCTTC.

The chain uses TRBV6-4 and TRBJ2-7, with 8 bases lining up with TRBD2. Germline loops: CDR1 MRHNA, CDR2 SNTAGT. The V gene end was trimmed by 6 bases and the J gene end by 0 bases; junction bases not matched to a gene: 13. CDR3 length: 17 amino acids. CDR3 DNA sequence: TGTGCCAGCAGCCAGCAGAGCGGGGGCCTTAGCTCCTACGAGCAGTACTTC. Residues: CASSQQSGGLSSYEQYF.